Listed here are 23 T cell receptor beta chains from one sample, sequenced in a study of T cell clonotyping in hematopoietic cell transplantation. Specified time point: recipient sample about 28 days before transplant, after cytoreduction. Libraries were prepared by immunoSEQ multiplex PCR; TCRdb keeps only in-frame clonotypes and omits some of them. The repertoire holds approximately 41,000 clones, with around 84% as singletons. The sample consisted of peripheral blood mononuclear cells, taken before stem cell transplant. These receptor sequences come from a man in his 60s with acute myeloid leukemia. Some clones in this sample may be carry-over from other donors' samples.

The rearrangement joins TRBV9 to TRBJ1-1; D is perhaps TRBD1 (5 bases). The germline CDR1 and CDR2 sequences are SGDLS and YYNGEE. The length of the CDR3 is 14 residues. V was trimmed by 3 bases and J by 1 base, leaving 10 bases between them. The CDR3 nucleotides read TGTGCCAGCAGCGACCATACAGGGAACACTGAAGCTTTCTTT. Its translation is CASSDHTGNTEAFF.

V is TRBV11-2 and J is TRBJ1-6, with D tentatively TRBD1 (6 bases). The CDR3 spans 16 residues. V lost 5 bases and J lost 0, with 11 bases in between. CDR1 is SGHAT, CDR2 FQNNGV, per germline. The CDR3 loop is CASSIAGVSYNSPLHF. The CDR3 DNA is TGTGCCAGCAGCATAGCAGGGGTCTCCTATAATTCACCCCTCCACTTT.

The J gene is TRBJ2-5, the V gene TRBV9, with TRBD2 as a possible D gene (7 bases). Germline V lookup: CDR1 SGDLS, CDR2 YYNGEE. The CDR3 is made up of 14 amino acids. Deletions cut 2 bases from V and 1 base from J, with 9 bases between. The CDR3 DNA sequence: TGTGCCAGCAGCGTGAGGGGGGGCCAAGAGACCCAGTACTTC. Protein: CASSVRGGQETQYF.

This clone was seen once. V usage is TRBV11-3 and J usage is TRBJ1-2, with D hard to call. Germline-derived CDR1 and CDR2 are SGHNT and YENEEA. Between the trimmed V and J ends, which lost 1 base and 1 base, there was a span of 4 bases. The length of the CDR3 is 13 residues. Written as DNA, the CDR3 is TGTGCCAGCAGCTTAGCCGTTAACTATGGCTACACCTTC. Its protein product is CASSLAVNYGYTF.

The chain couples TRBV7-3 to TRBJ1-6; D is uncertain. Germline lookup yields CDR1 SGHTA and CDR2 FQGTGA. V was clipped by 2 bases and J by 9 bases, with 11 bases between them. CDR3 size: 14 residues. The CDR3 sequence is CASSLDLPPSPLHF. CDR3 bases: TGTGCCAGCAGCTTAGACCTCCCCCCTTCACCCCTCCACTTT.

This clone was recorded only once. The chain uses TRBV7-2 and TRBJ2-7; the D gene could be TRBD1 or TRBD2 (5 bases each). The V and J ends lost 5 bases and 1 base respectively, with 15 bases between them. Germline loops: CDR1 SGHTA, CDR2 FQGNSA. The CDR3 extends over 15 amino acids. CDR3 in amino acids: CASSPSPGASYEQYF. The CDR3 region has the DNA TGTGCCAGCAGCCCATCCCCCGGGGCGTCCTACGAGCAGTACTTC.

The V gene is TRBV5-1, the J gene TRBJ2-5; 7 bases agree with TRBD2. CDR3 length equals 14 residues. Trimming at V came to 4 bases and at J to 2 bases, leaving 5 bases not matched to a gene. Germline-derived CDR1 and CDR2 are SGHRS and YFSETQ. This chain's CDR3 is CASSTGTTQETQYF. In nucleotides, the CDR3 is TGCGCCAGCAGCACCGGGACTACACAAGAGACCCAGTACTTC.

This clone came up a few times. V usage is TRBV5-1 and J usage is TRBJ1-2; 10 bases map to TRBD1. V dropped 3 bases and J dropped 4; count of bases not matched to a gene: 6. This CDR3 is built from 15 residues. Germline assignment: CDR1 SGHRS and CDR2 YFSETQ. The CDR3 DNA sequence: TGCGCCAGCAGCTACGGGAGACAGGGGGCCTATGGCTACACCTTC. Encoded protein: CASSYGRQGAYGYTF.

The chain recombines TRBV2 with TRBJ2-3, with D unclear. The V and J ends lost 1 base and 0 bases respectively, with 8 bases between them. This CDR3 is built from 15 residues. Germline V gene data show CDR1 as SNHLY and CDR2 as FYNNEI. The CDR3 nucleotides read TGTGCCAGCAGTGAAGGGCGGCCTAGCACAGATACGCAGTATTTT. Translating gives CASSEGRPSTDTQYF.

The gene calls are TRBV29-1 and TRBJ2-1, with 11 positions matching TRBD1. Germline V gene sequence: CDR1 SQVTM, CDR2 ANQGSEA. Unmatched junction bases numbered 3, after V lost 6 bases and J lost 5 bases. This CDR3 comprises 13 residues. In nucleotides, the CDR3 is TGCAGCGTAGGGACAGGGGGAAACAATGAGCAGTTCTTC. Translating it yields CSVGTGGNNEQFF.

V and J are TRBV30 and TRBJ2-7, with unresolved D. CDR3 length: 13 amino acids. Germline CDR1 is GTSNPN and CDR2 is SVGIG (reference sequence). Trimming took off 2 bases at V and 3 bases at J, with 11 bases between the two ends. CDR3 protein: CAWSLPGGYEQYF. The CDR3 nucleotides are TGTGCCTGGAGTCTCCCGGGTGGCTACGAGCAGTACTTC.

This clone turned up a few times. This chain connects TRBV6-5 to TRBJ1-1; perhaps TRBD1 as D (5 bases). Germline CDR1 MNHEY, CDR2 SVGAGI. CDR3 length: 13 amino acids. The V end lost 4 bases, the J end lost 7 bases, and 13 bases lay between the germline ends. As DNA, the CDR3 is TGTGCCAGCAGTTCTCAGGGTAGGGGTGAAGCTTTCTTT. Its translation: CASSSQGRGEAFF.

This clone has only one observation. This chain joins TRBV7-2 and TRBJ1-2; the D gene is possibly TRBD1 (5 bases). The CDR3 consists of 14 residues. Deletions cut 4 bases from V and 8 bases from J, with 17 bases between. Germline V gene sequence: CDR1 SGHTA, CDR2 FQGNSA. The CDR3: CASSSRWGLGGYTF. In DNA, the CDR3 is TGTGCCAGCAGCTCGAGATGGGGACTCGGCGGCTACACCTTC.

This clone has just one count. The V gene is TRBV30, the J gene TRBJ1-2, with D maybe TRBD1 (5 bases). CDR3 size: 13 residues. Trimming pared 4 bases from V and 4 bases from J, leaving 13 bases between. Germline CDR1 reads GTSNPN; CDR2 reads SVGIG (reference sequence). The CDR3 reads CAWIGDGGYGYTF. In DNA, the CDR3 is TGTGCCTGGATTGGGGACGGAGGCTATGGCTACACCTTC.

This chain connects TRBV7-2 to TRBJ2-2; 9 bases fit TRBD1. CDR3 length: 14 residues. Germline CDR1 SGHTA, CDR2 FQGNSA. The junction had 1 base not matched to a gene; V was cut back by 4 bases and J by 4 bases. The CDR3 loop reads CASSSGQGTGELFF. Here the CDR3 DNA reads TGTGCCAGCAGCTCGGGACAGGGCACCGGGGAGCTGTTTTTT. Full variable domain (remainder filled in from reference TRBV7-2 and TRBJ2-2): GAGVSQSPSNKVTEKGKDVELRCDPISGHTALYWYRQSLGQGLEFLIYFQGNSAPDKSGLPSDRFSAERTGGSVSTLTIQRTQQEDSAVYLCASSSGQGTGELFFGEGSRLTVL.

V gene TRBV5-8 combines with J gene TRBJ2-3, with D possibly being TRBD2 (5 bases). The CDR3 contains 16 residues. The V gene lost 4 bases and the J gene lost 1 base, with 16 bases spanning the gap. Looked up from germline, CDR1 is SGHTS and CDR2 is YDEGEE. In DNA, the CDR3 is TGTGCCAGCAGCAAGGCTAAGCTAGCAGGCACAGATACGCAGTATTTT. Translated: CASSKAKLAGTDTQYF.

The V gene is TRBV19, the J gene TRBJ2-7, with 7 bases that match TRBD2. Trimming took 0 bases from V and 2 from J; bases not matched to a gene: 7. This CDR3 has 16 residues. Germline CDR1 is LNHDA and CDR2 is SQIVND (reference sequence). CDR3 sequence reads: CASSIDHFGLAYEQYF. The CDR3 bases are TGTGCCAGTAGTATAGATCATTTTGGACTAGCCTACGAGCAGTACTTC. Complete variable domain (other parts from reference TRBV19 and TRBJ2-7): DGGITQSPKYLFRKEGQNVTLSCEQNLNHDAMYWYRQDPGQGLRLIYYSQIVNDFQKGDIAEGYSVSREKKESFPLTVTSAQKNPTAFYLCASSIDHFGLAYEQYFGPGTRLTVT.

This clone was observed a single time. The V call is TRBV7-2, the J call TRBJ2-7; D is undetermined. Trimming pared 1 base from V and 2 bases from J, leaving 9 bases between. The CDR3 loop spans 14 amino acids. Germline-derived CDR1 and CDR2 are SGHTA and FQGNSA. The CDR3 loop reads CASSLEAGTYEQYF. CDR3 nucleotides: TGTGCCAGCAGCTTAGAAGCCGGTACCTACGAGCAGTACTTC.

This clone was counted between two and nine times. The J gene is TRBJ2-3, the V gene TRBV7-2; 9 bases map to TRBD2. The CDR3 consists of 16 residues. Germline loops: CDR1 SGHTA, CDR2 FQGNSA. The junction had 7 bases not matched to a gene; V was cut back by 1 base and J by 5 bases. CDR3 bases: TGTGCCAGCAGCTTAGTGTACGCGGGGGGGCGAGATACGCAGTATTTT. Translating it yields CASSLVYAGGRDTQYF.

This rearrangement joins TRBV28 to TRBJ1-2; no clear D gene. CDR1 and CDR2 from the germline V gene are MDHEN and SYDVKM. The V gene lost 6 bases and the J gene lost 7 bases, with 12 bases spanning the gap. CDR3 length: 12 residues. The CDR3 reads CASSPGWAGYTF. CDR3 coding DNA: TGTGCCAGCAGCCCCGGCTGGGCTGGCTACACCTTC.

V gene TRBV7-2 combines with J gene TRBJ2-7; TRBD1 matches 10 bases. Germline CDR1 reads SGHTA; CDR2 reads FQGNSA. The J segment lost 4 bases and the V segment lost 2 bases, leaving 17 bases of the junction unmatched. The CDR3 runs to 19 residues. CDR3 nucleotide sequence: TGTGCCAGCAGCTTACCGGCCAACGGCAGGGGGACAGGGGTGTACGAGCAGTACTTC. Translating gives CASSLPANGRGTGVYEQYF.

The chain has TRBV28 and TRBJ2-6, with a possible D match to TRBD1 (6 bases). Per germline, CDR1 MDHEN and CDR2 SYDVKM. This CDR3 region has 18 residues. Deletions cut 5 bases from V and 1 base from J, with 18 bases between. CDR3 region: CASSKTGHPLSGANVLTF. CDR3 coding DNA: TGTGCCAGCAGTAAGACGGGACACCCATTGTCTGGGGCCAACGTCCTGACTTTC.

In its sample, this clone was seen once. The rearrangement uses TRBV6-5 and TRBJ2-3; 9 bases map to TRBD1. This CDR3 has 15 amino acids. The germline gives CDR1 MNHEY, CDR2 SVGAGI. Trimming took 6 bases from V and 4 from J; bases not matched to a gene: 8. CDR3 in amino acids: CASRRQGGSADTQYF. The CDR3 DNA is TGTGCCAGCAGGAGACAGGGGGGATCGGCAGATACGCAGTATTTT.